This entry lists 29 T cell receptor beta chains sequenced from one sample in a study of CD8+ T cells in alopecia areata. The sorting of pooled cutaneous lymph node cells relied on CD4, CD8alpha, NKG2D, NKG2ACE and other markers. Extraction of RNA preceded its reverse transcription into cDNA, which served as the sequencing template. TCRdb's copy holds only in-frame clones and misses some; the assay was immunoSEQ multiplex PCR. The sample holds approximately 300,000 clones, and no clone turns up only once. Sequencing was carried out using CD4+ T cells sorted from a lymph node. These receptors were collected from a C3H/HeJ mouse with alopecia areata. The mice in this strain carry MHC haplotype H2-k.

This clone was seen only a few times. The germline and genes are mouse ones. The CDR3 extends 4 residues past the end of the read, so its final part is completed from the germline J gene. V is TRBV19 and J is TRBJ2-2, with 12 bases that match TRBD1. V lost 2 bases, J lost 4 bases, and 3 bases stayed unmatched. The CDR3 totals 16 residues. Germline CDR1 is FNHDT and CDR2 is SITEND (reference sequence). The sequenced CDR3 bases are TGTGCCAGCAGTATCGGGACAGGGGGCGGCACCGGG. Translated, it gives CASSIGTGGGTG. The entire CDR3 protein is CASSIGTGGGTGQLYF.

As to this clone: Genes and germline are mouse. The CDR3 end is not reached by the read, which stops 4 residues before it; the germline J gene fills it in. The chain couples TRBV13-1 to TRBJ1-2, with TRBD1 matching 7 bases. Germline V gene data show CDR1 as NSHNY and CDR2 as SYGAGN. The CDR3 spans 14 residues. V gave up 6 bases and J gave up 0 bases; unmatched junction bases: 5. Incomplete CDR3 DNA: TGTGCCAGCAAACAGGGGCCTGCAAACTCC. It translates to CASKQGPANS. The whole CDR3 region reads CASKQGPANSDYTF.

This clone was detected a few times. The germline and genes are mouse ones. Sequencing ends 4 residues short of the CDR3 end; the germline J gene provides the rest. The chain links TRBV13-3 to TRBJ2-3, with D possibly TRBD1 on 6 matching bases. CDR3 length: 13 residues. Germline CDR1 NNHDY, CDR2 SYVADS. The covered CDR3 bases are TGTGCCAGCAGTGATGTAGGGGGAGAA. This gives the protein CASSDVGGE. The full-length CDR3 reads as CASSDVGGETLYF.

This clone has a handful of counts. Gene names follow the mouse nomenclature. Read coverage stops 4 residues before the CDR3 terminus; the germline J gene supplies the remainder. This chain connects TRBV1 to TRBJ1-1, with D possibly matching TRBD1 (5 bases). The CDR3 extends over 13 amino acids. Trimming removed 3 bases from V and 4 bases from J, with 9 bases in between. The germline V gene encodes CDR1 NSQYPW and CDR2 LRSPGD (reference sequence). CDR3 amino acids: CTCSAGRVTEVFF. The sequenced CDR3 bases are TGCACCTGCAGTGCGGGCAGGGTCACA.

This clone was observed a few times. The gene symbols are mouse symbols. The chain's CDR3 is CASGGTGGRDSDYTF. CDR3 bases read: TGTGCCAGCGGTGGAACAGGGGGGCGGGACTCC. V usage is TRBV13-2 and J usage is TRBJ1-2; TRBD1 matches at 8 bases. The CDR3 is cut off 4 residues early in the read; its end comes from the germline J gene. Germline CDR1 and CDR2: NNHNN and SYGAGS (reference sequence). V was clipped by 3 bases and J by 3 bases; unmatched bases: 7. The CDR3 is 15 residues long.

About this clone itself: Gene names refer to mouse genes. CDR3: CASSQDSDRADEQYF. The DNA read from the CDR3 is TGTGCCAGCAGCCAAGATAGTGACAGGGCAGAT. The rearrangement uses TRBV5 and TRBJ2-7; 7 nucleotides line up with TRBD1. Read data end 4 residues before the CDR3 end; the end is taken from the germline J gene. Germline lookup yields CDR1 LGHNA and CDR2 YNLKQL (reference sequence). The CDR3 is made up of 15 amino acids.

This clone was recorded a few times. Gene names are the mouse ones. Coverage ceases 4 residues before the CDR3 finishes, and the germline J gene fills in the end. The chain has TRBV14 and TRBJ1-1; 9 bases are a match to TRBD1. This CDR3 is 14 amino acids long. Germline lookup yields CDR1 SGHDT and CDR2 FRDEAV. CDR3 DNA, as far as it was read: TGTGCCAGCAGTTTATTCGGACAGGGGACA. Amino acid sequence: CASSLFGQGT. The whole CDR3 protein reads CASSLFGQGTEVFF.

This clone appeared a few times. Gene names refer to mouse genes. The CDR3 end falls 4 residues outside the read, so it is completed with the germline J gene. The rearrangement joins TRBV17 to TRBJ2-5; TRBD1 might be the D (6 bases). In germline, CDR1 is MNHDT, CDR2 YYDKIL. The CDR3 extends over 14 amino acids. Trimming cost V 6 bases and J 2 bases, with 12 bases left between them. The sequenced CDR3 bases are TGTGCTAGCAGCCCGGGACAAACCCAAGAC. This encodes CASSPGQTQD. The full CDR3 sequence reads CASSPGQTQDTQYF.

In this sample, this clone turned up a few times. Gene names and germline refer to mouse. Sequencing ends 4 residues short of the CDR3 end; the germline J gene provides the rest. Other DNA sequences from this sample encode an identical CDR3 as well. The rearrangement links TRBV13-1 to TRBJ2-5; D not resolved. Looked up from germline, CDR1 is NSHNY and CDR2 is SYGAGN. Trimming shortened V by 0 bases and J by 0 bases, and 5 bases separated the two germline ends. CDR3 size: 14 residues. The CDR3 DNA, read in part, is TGTGCCAGCAGTGATGAAGTTAACCAAGAC. Amino acids: CASSDEVNQD. The complete CDR3 sequence is CASSDEVNQDTQYF.

This clone was found a few times. Genes and germline come from the mouse. The CDR3 extends 4 residues past the end of the read, so its final part is completed from the germline J gene. Additional DNA sequences in this sample encode the identical CDR3. The gene calls are TRBV13-1 and TRBJ2-7; D unresolved. Germline CDR1 and CDR2: NSHNY and SYGAGN. CDR3 length: 12 amino acids. CDR3 DNA, as far as it was read: TGTGCCAGCAGTGACGTTGGGTAT. Translating gives CASSDVGY. The CDR3 in full is CASSDVGYEQYF.

For this clone: The germline and genes are mouse ones. Read sequence stops 3 residues before the CDR3 end, and the germline J gene provides the missing end. The rearrangement links TRBV19 to TRBJ1-6; the D is unclear. TRBJ1-6 is designated an ORF whose function remains uncertain. The CDR3 has 15 amino acids. Germline V CDR1 and CDR2: FNHDT, SITEND (reference sequence). V was shortened by 1 base and J by 0 bases, with 5 bases between the two germline ends. The covered CDR3 bases are TGTGCCAGCAGTATACACAATTCCTATAATTCGCCC. Its protein is CASSIHNSYNSP. The whole CDR3 sequence reads CASSIHNSYNSPLYF.

This clone was seen a few times. Gene names and germline match the mouse. The read falls 4 residues short of the CDR3 end, and the missing part is taken from the germline J gene. Other DNA sequences in this specimen translate into the identical CDR3. This rearrangement joins TRBV5 to TRBJ2-1; D possibly uses TRBD1 or TRBD2 (6 bases each). The CDR3 length is 15 residues. Germline values: CDR1 LGHNA, CDR2 YNLKQL (reference sequence). V shed 0 bases and J shed 4 bases, with 10 bases lying between them. The sequenced part of the CDR3 DNA is TGTGCCAGCAGCCAAGAGGGGGCGGGGTATGCT. This codes for CASSQEGAGYA. The full CDR3 reads CASSQEGAGYAEQFF.

This clone appeared a few times. Gene names and germline match the mouse. The sequenced fragment ends 4 residues before the CDR3 boundary, so the rest is inferred from the germline J gene. The V gene is TRBV19, the J gene TRBJ2-2; D not certain. V dropped 6 bases and J dropped 6 bases, with 9 bases sitting between them. This CDR3 has 12 residues. Germline V CDR1 and CDR2: FNHDT, SITEND (reference sequence). The covered CDR3 bases are TGTGCCAGCAAACAGCCGCCCGGG. As protein: CASKQPPG. The entire CDR3 protein is CASKQPPGQLYF. The variable domain in full, with the rest retrieved from reference TRBV19 and TRBJ2-2, is GGIITQTPKFLIGQEGQKLTLKCQQNFNHDTMYWYRQDSGKGLRLIYYSITENDLQKGDLSEGYDASREKKSSFSLTVTSAQKNEMAVFLCASKQPPGQLYFGEGSKLTVL.

This clone has only a few counts. Gene labels here are mouse ones. The read halts 4 residues ahead of the CDR3 end, with the missing end drawn from the germline J gene. At the DNA level, this CDR3 is encoded by other sequences in the same sample as well. The V gene is TRBV1, the J gene TRBJ1-2; tentative D call: TRBD1 (6 bases). V was clipped by 0 bases and J by 3 bases, with 11 bases between them. The germline V gene encodes CDR1 NSQYPW and CDR2 LRSPGD (reference sequence). This CDR3 is 15 amino acids long. The CDR3 DNA, read in part, is TGCACCTGCAGTGCAGATCCCAGGGGTGACTCC. Its protein product is CTCSADPRGDS. The entire CDR3 protein is CTCSADPRGDSDYTF.

This clone was recorded a few times. Mouse gene names apply. The missing CDR3 end, 4 residues past where the read stops, is filled in from the germline J gene. This chain links TRBV1 with TRBJ2-3; TRBD2 matches 10 bases. The CDR3 length is 15 residues. The V and J ends lost 6 bases and 0 bases, in that order; junction bases with no gene match: 3. Per germline, CDR1 NSQYPW and CDR2 LRSPGD (reference sequence). The CDR3 reads CTCRPGGASAETLYF. CDR3 bases read: TGCACCTGCAGACCTGGGGGGGCTAGTGCAGAA.

Of note for this clone: Mouse gene names and germline throughout. The read falls 4 residues short of the CDR3 end, and the missing part is taken from the germline J gene. This chain joins TRBV4 and TRBJ1-2; tentative D call: TRBD1 (5 bases). Per the germline V gene, CDR1 is LGHDT and CDR2 is YNNKQL (reference sequence). This CDR3 comprises 12 residues. Trimming shortened V by 5 bases and J by 4 bases, and 8 bases separated the two germline ends. The CDR3 sequence: CASSLRASDYTF. The sequenced CDR3 bases are TGTGCCAGCAGCCTCAGGGCCTCC.

Only a few counts were recorded for this clone. Germline and genes: mouse. The CDR3 is cut off 4 residues early in the read; its end comes from the germline J gene. The chain joins TRBV19 to TRBJ2-5; 10 bases agree with TRBD2. The J segment lost 0 bases and the V segment lost 4 bases, leaving 5 bases of the junction unmatched. From germline, CDR1 is FNHDT and CDR2 SITEND (reference sequence). This CDR3 region has 16 residues. The sequenced CDR3 bases are TGTGCCAGCAGTCCGGACTGGGGGCTTAACCAAGAC. This encodes CASSPDWGLNQD. From start to end, the CDR3 is CASSPDWGLNQDTQYF.

As to this clone: The germline and genes are mouse ones. The sequence runs out 4 residues before the end of the CDR3; the remainder is reconstructed from the germline J gene. V and J are TRBV31 and TRBJ2-3, with TRBD2 identical over 8 bases. The germline CDR1 and CDR2 sequences are GKSSPN and SITVG. Trimming at V came to 0 bases and at J to 0 bases, leaving 5 bases not matched to a gene. The CDR3 extends over 16 amino acids. The chain's CDR3 is CAWSLLGDPSAETLYF. The sequenced CDR3 bases are TGTGCCTGGAGTCTACTGGGGGACCCTAGTGCAGAA.

This clone was seen more than once but under ten times. Gene labels here are mouse ones. The read comes to an end 4 residues before the CDR3 does, leaving the germline J gene to fill in the end. This chain links TRBV12-1 with TRBJ1-2; tentatively, D is TRBD1 (6 bases). From germline, CDR1 is SGHSN and CDR2 HYEKVE. V lost 0 bases and J 2 bases, leaving 9 bases between the germline ends. The CDR3 sequence is 14 residues long. CDR3 DNA (partial): TGTGCCAGCTCTCTCGGGGACAAGAACTCC. Translating gives CASSLGDKNS. The CDR3 in its entirety is CASSLGDKNSDYTF.

With regard to this clone: Mouse germline and gene names are used. The read ends 4 residues early relative to the CDR3; the germline J gene fills the gap. The V gene is TRBV1, the J gene TRBJ2-1, with 7 bases aligning to TRBD1. V shed 2 bases and J 1 base; nucleotides not matched to a gene: 2. CDR1 and CDR2 from the germline V gene are NSQYPW and LRSPGD (reference sequence). This CDR3 has 15 residues. CDR3 residues: CTCSAQQGNYAEQFF. Partial CDR3 DNA: TGCACCTGCAGTGCACAACAGGGGAACTATGCT. Complete variable domain (other parts from reference TRBV1 and TRBJ2-1): VTLLEQNPRWRLVPRGQAVNLRCILKNSQYPWMSWYQQDLQKQLQWLFTLRSPGDKEVKSLPGADYLATRVTDTELRLQVANMSQGRTLYCTCSAQQGNYAEQFFGPGTRLTVL.

In this sample, this clone turned up a few times. Mouse gene names apply. Coverage ceases 4 residues before the CDR3 finishes, and the germline J gene fills in the end. This sequence joins TRBV13-1 and TRBJ2-7, with 9 bases that match TRBD2. The CDR3 extends over 16 amino acids. Germline-derived CDR1 and CDR2 are NSHNY and SYGAGN. J was trimmed by 0 bases and V by 2 bases; bases with no gene match: 6. The CDR3 bases that were read are TGTGCCAGCAGTGAGAACTGGGGGGCGAGCTCCTAT. It specifies CASSENWGASSY. The CDR3 in full is CASSENWGASSYEQYF.

This clone was seen more than once but under ten times. Germline and genes: mouse. The missing CDR3 end, 4 residues past where the read stops, is filled in from the germline J gene. The chain couples TRBV13-3 to TRBJ2-3, with TRBD2 identical over 10 bases. This CDR3 has 17 residues. J was trimmed by 0 bases and V by 5 bases; bases with no gene match: 9. Germline CDR1 reads NNHDY; CDR2 reads SYVADS. CDR3 bases read: TGTGCCAGCAGACCCCCACTGGGGGGGACTAGTGCAGAA. This encodes CASRPPLGGTSAE. The full CDR3 sequence reads CASRPPLGGTSAETLYF.

This clone was detected only a few times. The genes and germline here are from mouse. The sample carries other DNA sequences with the same CDR3. The part of the CDR3 DNA that was read is TGTGCCAGCAGCCCCTCTGGGGGGGTCTAT. Encoded protein: CASSPSGGVY. The full CDR3 sequence reads CASSPSGGVYEQYF. The rearrangement joins TRBV5 to TRBJ2-7; 9 bases map to TRBD2. Read coverage stops 4 residues before the CDR3 terminus; the germline J gene supplies the remainder. With 4 bases clipped from V and 3 bases from J, the junction kept 4 bases outside the gene matches. The CDR3 extends over 14 amino acids. Looked up from germline, CDR1 is LGHNA and CDR2 is YNLKQL (reference sequence).

This clone has at least ten counts. The genes are named according to mouse. With the read ending 4 residues before the CDR3 end, the germline J gene is used to fill in that end. Other DNA sequences in this sample translate to the same CDR3. V usage is TRBV19 and J usage is TRBJ2-3; TRBD2 aligns across 9 bases. The germline V gene has CDR1 FNHDT and CDR2 SITEND (reference sequence). J gave up 1 base and V 0 bases, and 0 bases lay outside the gene matches. This CDR3 spans 15 amino acids. The CDR3 reads CASSIGLGGAETLYF. The CDR3 DNA, read in part, is TGTGCCAGCAGTATAGGACTGGGGGGTGCAGAA. Combining the CDR3 with reference TRBV19 and TRBJ2-3 gives the whole variable domain GGIITQTPKFLIGQEGQKLTLKCQQNFNHDTMYWYRQDSGKGLRLIYYSITENDLQKGDLSEGYDASREKKSSFSLTVTSAQKNEMAVFLCASSIGLGGAETLYFGSGTRLTVL.

This clone was counted a few times. Gene names refer to mouse genes. The CDR3 end is not reached by the read, which stops 4 residues before it; the germline J gene fills it in. This rearrangement joins TRBV31 to TRBJ2-2, with D possibly TRBD1 on 6 matching bases. The germline CDR1 and CDR2 sequences are GKSSPN and SITVG. This CDR3 region has 14 residues. Trimming took 3 bases from V and 5 from J, leaving 13 bases between them. The CDR3 here is CAWRQGQGTGQLYF. Partial CDR3 DNA: TGTGCCTGGAGGCAGGGGCAGGGGACCGGG.

Turning to this clone: Gene names and germline match the mouse. The DNA ends 3 residues before the CDR3 does, and the rest of the CDR3 is filled in from the germline J gene. This chain links TRBV13-2 with TRBJ1-6; no clear D. TRBJ1-6 is an open reading frame, and its role is uncertain. V gave up 0 bases and J gave up 9 bases, with 4 bases separating them. The CDR3 has 12 residues. Germline CDR1 reads NNHNN; CDR2 reads SYGAGS (reference sequence). CDR3 protein: CASGDAVSPLYF. CDR3 DNA, as far as it was read: TGTGCCAGCGGTGATGCAGTTTCGCCC.

The table lists this clone with a few counts. Mouse gene names apply. The read comes to an end 4 residues before the CDR3 does, leaving the germline J gene to fill in the end. The sample contains more than one DNA sequence encoding this CDR3. The chain recombines TRBV31 with TRBJ1-2; 7 bases match TRBD1. Unmatched junction bases numbered 4, after V lost 0 bases and J lost 3 bases. The CDR3 spans 14 residues. Germline-derived CDR1 and CDR2 are GKSSPN and SITVG. CDR3 loop: CAWSLVRGDSDYTF. The CDR3 DNA, read in part, is TGTGCCTGGAGTCTAGTCAGGGGGGACTCC.

This clone was detected only a few times. The gene names given are mouse names. Read coverage stops 4 residues before the CDR3 terminus; the germline J gene supplies the remainder. The gene calls are TRBV13-1 and TRBJ1-2; TRBD1 agrees at 8 bases. J lost 3 bases, V lost 2 bases, and 6 bases had no gene match. The CDR3 is 15 amino acids. The germline V gene has CDR1 NSHNY and CDR2 SYGAGN. The CDR3 sequence is CASSDQTGVDSDYTF. The sequenced part of the CDR3 DNA is TGTGCCAGCAGTGACCAGACAGGGGTCGACTCC.

This clone was detected a few times. Genes and germline come from the mouse. The missing CDR3 end, 4 residues past where the read stops, is filled in from the germline J gene. The chain carries TRBV19 and TRBJ2-1, with unresolved D. CDR3 size: 15 residues. Germline V gene sequence: CDR1 FNHDT, CDR2 SITEND (reference sequence). V lost 0 bases and J lost 0, with 7 bases in between. The CDR3 protein is CASSIEVNNYAEQFF. The sequenced CDR3 bases are TGTGCCAGCAGTATAGAGGTCAATAACTATGCT. Looking up the rest from reference TRBV19 and TRBJ2-1 gives the full variable domain: GGIITQTPKFLIGQEGQKLTLKCQQNFNHDTMYWYRQDSGKGLRLIYYSITENDLQKGDLSEGYDASREKKSSFSLTVTSAQKNEMAVFLCASSIEVNNYAEQFFGPGTRLTVL.